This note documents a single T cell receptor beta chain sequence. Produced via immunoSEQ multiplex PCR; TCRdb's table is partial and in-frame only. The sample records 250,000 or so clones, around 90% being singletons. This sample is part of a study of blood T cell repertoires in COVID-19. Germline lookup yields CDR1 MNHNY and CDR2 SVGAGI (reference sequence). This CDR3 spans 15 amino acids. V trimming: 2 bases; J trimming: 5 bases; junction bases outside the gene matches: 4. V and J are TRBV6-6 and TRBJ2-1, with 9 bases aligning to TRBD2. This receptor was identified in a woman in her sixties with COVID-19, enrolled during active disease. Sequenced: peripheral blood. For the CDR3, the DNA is TGTGCCAGCAGTTACAAGCGGGGGGCAAACAATGAGCAGTTCTTC. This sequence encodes CASSYKRGANNEQFF.